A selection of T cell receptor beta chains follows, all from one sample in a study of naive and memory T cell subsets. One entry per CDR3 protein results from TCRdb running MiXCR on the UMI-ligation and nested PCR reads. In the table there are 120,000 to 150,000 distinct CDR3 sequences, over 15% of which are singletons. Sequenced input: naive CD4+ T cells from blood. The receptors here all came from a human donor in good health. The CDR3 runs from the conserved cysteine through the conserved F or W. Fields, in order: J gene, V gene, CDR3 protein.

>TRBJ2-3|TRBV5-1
CASSLPLDTQYF
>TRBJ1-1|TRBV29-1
CSGFGQLNTEAFF
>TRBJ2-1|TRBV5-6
CASSSLTPYEQFF
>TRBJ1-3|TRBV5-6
CASSAGRGNTIYF
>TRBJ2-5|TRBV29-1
CSVDRTSGSSPQYF
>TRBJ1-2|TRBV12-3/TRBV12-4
CASSDRINYGYTF
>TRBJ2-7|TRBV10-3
CATGEGTLVYEQYF
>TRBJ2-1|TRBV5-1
CASSLAGRHSYNEQFF
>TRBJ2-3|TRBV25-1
CASSVLQGSTDTQYF
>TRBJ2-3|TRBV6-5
CASSPSGTSTDTQYF
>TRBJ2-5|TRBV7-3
CASSTSGISGETQYF
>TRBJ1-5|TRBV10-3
CAISGGGNQPQHF
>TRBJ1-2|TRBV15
CATSRDPGDYGYTF
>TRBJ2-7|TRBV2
CASSTSWHEQYF
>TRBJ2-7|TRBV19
CASSQWDRDRREQYF
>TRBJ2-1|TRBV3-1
CASSQDWAGVDEQFF
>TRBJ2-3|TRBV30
CAWSSIAGRTDTQYF
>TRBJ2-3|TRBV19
CASTDRRTQAADTQYF
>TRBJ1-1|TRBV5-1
CASSGSANTEAFF
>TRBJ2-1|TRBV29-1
CSVDSSGVEQFF
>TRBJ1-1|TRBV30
CAWSAGAKTEAFF
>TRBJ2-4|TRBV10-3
CAISSGTGVAKNIQYF
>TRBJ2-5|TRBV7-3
CASSLSSSGGGVQETQYF
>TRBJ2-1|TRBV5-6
CASRLAGLAGVAEQFF
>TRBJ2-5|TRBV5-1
CASALAGQETQYF
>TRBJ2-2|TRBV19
CASRRTSGNTGELFF
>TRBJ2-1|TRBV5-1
CASSLMSGGPGYNEQFF
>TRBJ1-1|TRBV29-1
CSSRGGNTEAFF
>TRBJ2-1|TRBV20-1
CSAGGASYNEQFF
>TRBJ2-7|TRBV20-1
CSASPPTKSSYEQYF
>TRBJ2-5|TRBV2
CASHRGQGETQYF
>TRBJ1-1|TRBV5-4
CASSFPNLLNTEAFF
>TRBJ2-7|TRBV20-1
CSARGTSGPYF
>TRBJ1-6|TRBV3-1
CASSHGSPLHF
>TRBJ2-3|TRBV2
CASSADRSTDTQYF
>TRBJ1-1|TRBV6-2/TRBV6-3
CASRENTEAFF
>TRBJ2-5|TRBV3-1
CASSQDLYQETQYF
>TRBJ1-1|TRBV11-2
CASSSGLGTEAFF
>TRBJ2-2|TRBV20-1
CSARVTSGRADTGELFF
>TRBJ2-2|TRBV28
CASSPPGQGFTGELFF
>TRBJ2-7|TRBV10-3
CAISGTGEDEQYF
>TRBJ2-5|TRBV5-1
CASSADADGETQYF
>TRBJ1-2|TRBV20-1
CSAGYRGQYGYTF
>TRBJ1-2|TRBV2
CASGQDRDGYGYTF
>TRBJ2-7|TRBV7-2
CASRPGRATADLYEQYF
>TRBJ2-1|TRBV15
CATSREASGERRFF
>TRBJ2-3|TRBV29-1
CSVNSGTDTQYF
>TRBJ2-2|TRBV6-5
CASSRDTGELFF
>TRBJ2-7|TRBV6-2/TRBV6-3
CASSYSTSGGTYEQYF